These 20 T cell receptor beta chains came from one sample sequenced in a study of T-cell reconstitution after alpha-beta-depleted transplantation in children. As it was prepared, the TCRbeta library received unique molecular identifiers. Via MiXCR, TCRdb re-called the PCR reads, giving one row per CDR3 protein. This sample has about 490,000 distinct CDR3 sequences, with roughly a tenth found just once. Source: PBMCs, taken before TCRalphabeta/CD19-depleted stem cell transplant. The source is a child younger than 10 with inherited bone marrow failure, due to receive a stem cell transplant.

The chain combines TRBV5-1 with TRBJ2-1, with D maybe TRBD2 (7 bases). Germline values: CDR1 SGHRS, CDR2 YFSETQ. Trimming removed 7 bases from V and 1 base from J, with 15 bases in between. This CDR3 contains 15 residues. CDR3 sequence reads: CASLRGGRSYNEQFF. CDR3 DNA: TGCGCCAGCTTGAGGGGGGGGAGGTCCTACAATGAGCAGTTCTTC.

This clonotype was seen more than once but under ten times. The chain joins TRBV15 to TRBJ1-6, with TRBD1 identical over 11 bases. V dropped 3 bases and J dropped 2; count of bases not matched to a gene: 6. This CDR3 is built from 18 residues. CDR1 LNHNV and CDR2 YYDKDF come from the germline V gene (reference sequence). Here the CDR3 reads CATSRTGQGDAYNSPLHF. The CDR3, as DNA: TGTGCCACCAGCAGGACGGGACAGGGGGACGCCTATAATTCACCCCTCCACTTT.

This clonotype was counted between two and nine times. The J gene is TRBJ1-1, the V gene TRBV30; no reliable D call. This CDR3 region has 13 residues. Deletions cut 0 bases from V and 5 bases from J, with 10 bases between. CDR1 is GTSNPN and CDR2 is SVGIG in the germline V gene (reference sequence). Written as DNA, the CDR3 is TGTGCCTGGAGTGTAGGGCCCTCAACTGAAGCTTTCTTT. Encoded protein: CAWSVGPSTEAFF. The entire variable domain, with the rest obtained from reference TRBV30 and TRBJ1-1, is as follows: SQTIHQWPATLVQPVGSPLSLECTVEGTSNPNLYWYRQAAGRGLQLLFYSVGIGQISSEVPQNLSASRPQDRQFILSSKKLLLSDSGFYLCAWSVGPSTEAFFGQGTRLTVV.

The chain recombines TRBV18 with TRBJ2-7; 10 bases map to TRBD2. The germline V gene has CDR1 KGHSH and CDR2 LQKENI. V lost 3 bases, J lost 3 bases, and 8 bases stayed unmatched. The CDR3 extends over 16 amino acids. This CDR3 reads CASSPRTSGLLYEQYF. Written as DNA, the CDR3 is TGTGCCAGCTCACCGAGGACTAGCGGTCTACTCTACGAGCAGTACTTC. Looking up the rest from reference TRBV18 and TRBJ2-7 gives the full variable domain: NAGVMQNPRHLVRRRGQEARLRCSPMKGHSHVYWYRQLPEEGLKFMVYLQKENIIDESGMPKERFSAEFPKEGPSILRIQQVVRGDSAAYFCASSPRTSGLLYEQYFGPGTRLTVT.

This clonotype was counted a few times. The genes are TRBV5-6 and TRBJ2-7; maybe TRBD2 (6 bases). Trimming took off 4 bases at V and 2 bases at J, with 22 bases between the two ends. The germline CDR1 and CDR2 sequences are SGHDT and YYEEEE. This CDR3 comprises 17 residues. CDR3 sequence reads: CASSLPEVAGTPYEQYF. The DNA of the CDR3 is TGTGCCAGCAGCCTTCCCGAAGTGGCGGGGACCCCCTACGAGCAGTACTTC.

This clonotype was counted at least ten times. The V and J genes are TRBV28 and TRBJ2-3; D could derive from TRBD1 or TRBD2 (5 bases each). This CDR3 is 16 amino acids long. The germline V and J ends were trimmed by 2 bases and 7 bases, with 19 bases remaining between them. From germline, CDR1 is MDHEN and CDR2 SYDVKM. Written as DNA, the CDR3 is TGTGCCAGCAGTTTAGGGACCGAGGGATTAGGGTATACGCAGTATTTT. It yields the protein CASSLGTEGLGYTQYF.

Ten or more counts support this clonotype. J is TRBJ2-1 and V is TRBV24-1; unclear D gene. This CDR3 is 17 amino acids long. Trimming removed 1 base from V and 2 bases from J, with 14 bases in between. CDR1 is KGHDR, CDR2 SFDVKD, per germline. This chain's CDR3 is CATSDFRAGVTYNEQFF. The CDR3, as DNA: TGTGCCACCAGTGATTTCCGAGCAGGAGTAACCTACAATGAGCAGTTCTTC.

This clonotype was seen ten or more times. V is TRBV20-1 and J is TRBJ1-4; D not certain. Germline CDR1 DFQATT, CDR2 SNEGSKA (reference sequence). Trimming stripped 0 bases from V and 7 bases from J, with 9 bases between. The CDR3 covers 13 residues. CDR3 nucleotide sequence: TGCAGTGCTAGAGATCCCAGACGTGAAAAACTGTTTTTT. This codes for CSARDPRREKLFF.

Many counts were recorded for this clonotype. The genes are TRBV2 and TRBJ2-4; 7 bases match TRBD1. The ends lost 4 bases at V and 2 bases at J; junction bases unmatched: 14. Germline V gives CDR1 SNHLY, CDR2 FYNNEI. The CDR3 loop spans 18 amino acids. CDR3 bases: TGTGCCAGCAGTGCGGAACTAAACAGGGGTATGACCAAAAACATTCAGTACTTC. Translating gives CASSAELNRGMTKNIQYF.

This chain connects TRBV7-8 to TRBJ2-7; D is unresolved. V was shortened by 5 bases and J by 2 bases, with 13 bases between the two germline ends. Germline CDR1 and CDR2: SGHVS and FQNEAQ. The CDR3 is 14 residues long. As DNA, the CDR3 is TGTGCCAGCAGCACGCAGACCCCAGCCTACGAGCAGTACTTC. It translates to CASSTQTPAYEQYF.

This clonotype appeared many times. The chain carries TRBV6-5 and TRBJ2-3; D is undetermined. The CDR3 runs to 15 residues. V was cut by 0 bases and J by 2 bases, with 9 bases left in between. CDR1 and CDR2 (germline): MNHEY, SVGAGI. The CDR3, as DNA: TGTGCCAGCAGTTACTCTTCCGGGCCCACAGATACGCAGTATTTT. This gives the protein CASSYSSGPTDTQYF.

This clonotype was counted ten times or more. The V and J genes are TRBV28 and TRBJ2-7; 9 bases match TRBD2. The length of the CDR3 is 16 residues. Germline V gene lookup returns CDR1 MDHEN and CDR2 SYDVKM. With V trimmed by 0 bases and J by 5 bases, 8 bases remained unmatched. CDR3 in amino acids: CASSLWREGGRHEQYF. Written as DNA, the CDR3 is TGTGCCAGCAGTTTATGGCGGGAGGGCGGGCGGCACGAGCAGTACTTC.

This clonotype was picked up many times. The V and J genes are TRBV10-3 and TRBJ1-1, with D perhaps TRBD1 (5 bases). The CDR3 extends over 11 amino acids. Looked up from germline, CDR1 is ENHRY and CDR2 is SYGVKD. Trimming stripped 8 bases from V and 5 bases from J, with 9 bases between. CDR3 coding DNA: TGTGCCATCGGAGGGGTTACTGAAGCTTTCTTT. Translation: CAIGGVTEAFF.

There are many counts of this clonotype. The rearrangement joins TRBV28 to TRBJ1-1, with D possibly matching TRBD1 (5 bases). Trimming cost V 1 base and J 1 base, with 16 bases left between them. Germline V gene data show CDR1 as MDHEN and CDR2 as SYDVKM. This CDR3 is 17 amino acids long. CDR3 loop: CASSLFPQGLTNTEAFF. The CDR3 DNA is TGTGCCAGCAGTTTATTTCCCCAGGGACTTACGAACACTGAAGCTTTCTTT. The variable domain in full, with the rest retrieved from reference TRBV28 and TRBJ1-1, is DVKVTQSSRYLVKRTGEKVFLECVQDMDHENMFWYRQDPGLGLRLIYFSYDVKMKEKGDIPEGYSVSREKKERFSLILESASTNQTSMYLCASSLFPQGLTNTEAFFGQGTRLTVV.

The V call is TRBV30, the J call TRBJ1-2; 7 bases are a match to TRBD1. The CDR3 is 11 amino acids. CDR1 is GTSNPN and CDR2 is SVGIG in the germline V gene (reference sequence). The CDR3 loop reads CAVDRDYGYTF. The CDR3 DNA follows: TGTGCTGTCGACAGGGACTATGGCTACACCTTC.

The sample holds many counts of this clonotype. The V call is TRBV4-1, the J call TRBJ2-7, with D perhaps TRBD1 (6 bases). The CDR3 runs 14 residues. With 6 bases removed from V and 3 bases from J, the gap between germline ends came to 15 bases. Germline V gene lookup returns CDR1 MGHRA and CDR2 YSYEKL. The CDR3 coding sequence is TGCGCCAGCAGTCGGTCAACAGGGAACTACGAGCAGTACTTC. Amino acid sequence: CASSRSTGNYEQYF.

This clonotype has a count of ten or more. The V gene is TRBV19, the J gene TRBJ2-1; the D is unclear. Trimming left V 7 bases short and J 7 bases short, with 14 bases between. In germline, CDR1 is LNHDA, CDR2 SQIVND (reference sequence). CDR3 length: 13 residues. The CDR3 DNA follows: TGTGCCAGTACCCCTGGACCTCCGAATGAGCAGTTCTTC. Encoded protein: CASTPGPPNEQFF.

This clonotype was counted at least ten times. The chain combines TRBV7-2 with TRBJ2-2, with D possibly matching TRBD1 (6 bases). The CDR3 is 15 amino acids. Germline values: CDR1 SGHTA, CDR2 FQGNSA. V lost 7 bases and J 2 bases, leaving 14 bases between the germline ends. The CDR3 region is CASTRPGHNTGELFF. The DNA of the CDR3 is TGTGCCAGCACCCGACCGGGACACAACACCGGGGAGCTGTTTTTT. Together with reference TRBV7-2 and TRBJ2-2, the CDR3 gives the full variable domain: GAGVSQSPSNKVTEKGKDVELRCDPISGHTALYWYRQSLGQGLEFLIYFQGNSAPDKSGLPSDRFSAERTGGSVSTLTIQRTQQEDSAVYLCASTRPGHNTGELFFGEGSRLTVL.

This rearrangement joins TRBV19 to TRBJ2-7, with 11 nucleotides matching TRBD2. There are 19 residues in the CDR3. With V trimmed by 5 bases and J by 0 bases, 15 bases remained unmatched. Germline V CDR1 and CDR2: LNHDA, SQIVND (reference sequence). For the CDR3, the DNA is TGTGCCAGTAGTCACAACCGGGGGACTAGCGGAATCAGCTCCTACGAGCAGTACTTC. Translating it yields CASSHNRGTSGISSYEQYF.

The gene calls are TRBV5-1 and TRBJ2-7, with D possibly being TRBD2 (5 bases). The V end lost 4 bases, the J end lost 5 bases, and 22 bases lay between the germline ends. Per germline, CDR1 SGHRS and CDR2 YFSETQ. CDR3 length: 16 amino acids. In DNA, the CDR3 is TGCGCCAGCAGCCAGGAACACCGACCACTCGGGGACGAGCAGTACTTC. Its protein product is CASSQEHRPLGDEQYF.